This TCR beta chain was recovered during a study of T cell responses to AZD1222 COVID-19 vaccine. Assay: immunoSEQ multiplex PCR; the TCRdb copy retains only in-frame clones and omits some. The sample records about 150,000 clones, about 80% being singletons. Between the trimmed V and J ends, which lost 2 bases and 0 bases, there was a span of 4 bases. The CDR3 has 14 residues. The germline V gene has CDR1 MDHEN and CDR2 SYDVKM. The clonotype originates from an adult in good health. The V gene is TRBV28, the J gene TRBJ2-2, with no clear D. Here the sequenced sample was peripheral blood, taken on day 0 of AZD1222 vaccination. CDR3 DNA: TGTGCCAGCAGTTTAGGTCCGAACACCGGGGAGCTGTTTTTT. Its protein is CASSLGPNTGELFF.